The 15 T cell receptor beta chains listed next were all sequenced from one sample in a study of tumor and adjacent non-tumor tissue in lung cancer. A modified ARM-PCR protocol with three rounds of nested PCR amplified TCRbeta. One entry per CDR3 protein, called by TCRdb with MiXCR from the multiplex PCR reads. The sample has some 77,000 distinct CDR3 sequences; under 70% are singletons. This sample's RNA came from whole unsorted tissue. Sequencing was done on a sample of lung tumor tissue. The receptors were sampled from a woman aged 70 to 79 with non-small cell lung cancer.

Note on this clonotype: This may come from a read error, since a much larger clone is one base off. The chain employs TRBV28 and TRBJ2-7, with D perhaps matching TRBD1 or TRBD2 (5 bases each). The V gene lost 0 bases and the J gene lost 6 bases, with 15 bases spanning the gap. The CDR3 loop spans 15 amino acids. The V gene's germline CDR1 is MDHEN and CDR2 SYDVKM. DNA of the CDR3: TGTGCCAGCAGTTTATGGGGGGAATCGATCTGCGAGCAGTACTTC. Amino acid sequence: CASSLWGESICEQYF.

CDR3 loop: CASSLWTGPNQPQHF. Written as DNA, the CDR3 is TGTGCCAGCAGTTTATGGACAGGGCCTAATCAGCCCCAGCATTTT. This sequence joins TRBV28 and TRBJ1-5; 7 bases map to TRBD1. The CDR3 is made up of 15 amino acids. Germline-derived CDR1 and CDR2 are MDHEN and SYDVKM. The trim removed 0 bases at V and 4 bases at J, leaving 3 bases unmatched.

As concerns this clonotype: Germline and junction disagree at one end, which may indicate a read error. The rearrangement uses TRBV6-5 and TRBJ2-1, with 8 bases identical to TRBD2. In germline, CDR1 is MNHEY, CDR2 SVGAGI. The CDR3 is 16 amino acids. The CDR3, as DNA: TGTGCCAGCAGTACGACCGGGACTAGAATCCTCGATGAGCAGTTATTC. Translation gives CASSTTGTRILDEQLF.

This clonotype was seen a handful of times. A much larger clonotype is one base distant, so this may be a read error. J is TRBJ2-7 and V is TRBV7-9; no reliable D call. Germline V CDR1 and CDR2: SEHNR, FQNEAQ (reference sequence). The CDR3 is made up of 13 amino acids. Trimming removed 5 bases from V and 3 bases from J, with 11 bases in between. CDR3 protein: CASSQDQYYEQYF. The CDR3, as DNA: TGTGCCAGCAGCCAGGACCAGTACTACGAGCAGTACTTC.

This clonotype was found many times. The chain couples TRBV13 to TRBJ2-1; D possibly matches TRBD1 or TRBD2 (5 bases each). Trimming left V 8 bases short and J 8 bases short, with 16 bases between. Looked up from germline, CDR1 is PRHDT and CDR2 is FYEKMQ (reference sequence). The CDR3 covers 13 residues. The CDR3 DNA reads TGTGCCAGCGAAGGTAGGGGCGGGTATGAGCAGTTCTTC. This encodes CASEGRGGYEQFF.

To note about this clonotype: Its ends do not fully match the called genes, so a read error is possible. The chain employs TRBV6-5 and TRBJ1-6; no clear D. The CDR3 extends over 14 amino acids. From germline, CDR1 is MNHEY and CDR2 SVGAGI. The DNA of the CDR3 is TGTGCCAGCAGTACCGGGAACTATATTTCACCCCCCCACTTT. Its translation is CASSTGNYISPPHF.

A few counts support this clonotype. The V and J genes are TRBV7-9 and TRBJ2-7; 8 nucleotides match TRBD2. CDR1 SEHNR and CDR2 FQNEAQ come from the germline V gene (reference sequence). V was clipped by 3 bases and J by 5 bases; unmatched bases: 9. The CDR3 is 15 amino acids. CDR3 amino acids: CASSFLLSGSDEQYF. The CDR3 DNA is TGTGCCAGCAGCTTCCTTTTGAGCGGGAGTGACGAGCAGTACTTC.

By share, this clonotype counts as medium-sized. J is TRBJ1-1 and V is TRBV4-1; tentative D call: TRBD1 (5 bases). Trimming took off 2 bases at V and 3 bases at J, with 16 bases between the two ends. The CDR3 has 16 amino acids. Germline loops: CDR1 MGHRA, CDR2 YSYEKL. The CDR3 coding sequence is TGCGCCAGCAGCCAACACCCTAAACAGGAGTACACTGAAGCTTTCTTT. It is translated as CASSQHPKQEYTEAFF.

With respect to this clonotype: This may arise from a read error, as a much more abundant clone is one base away. V and J are TRBV24-1 and TRBJ2-1, with TRBD2 matching over 7 bases. This CDR3 spans 14 amino acids. Germline V CDR1 and CDR2: KGHDR, SFDVKD. Unmatched junction bases numbered 5, after V lost 6 bases and J lost 4 bases. CDR3 amino acids: CATSTSARYNEQFF. The CDR3 DNA reads as TGTGCCACCAGTACTAGCGCTAGATACAATGAGCAGTTCTTC.

About this clonotype: Without the conserved terminal phenylalanine or tryptophan, this CDR3 likely stems from a read error. The chain links TRBV5-5 to TRBJ2-2, with D hard to call. CDR3 length equals 16 residues. Germline CDR1 and CDR2: SGHKS and YYEKEE (reference sequence). CDR3 loop: CVSSLAKWVATGELFV. CDR3 DNA: TGTGTCAGCAGCTTGGCCAAATGGGTAGCCACCGGGGAGCTGTTTGTT.

The chain couples TRBV29-1 to TRBJ2-5, with D uncertain. CDR1 and CDR2 (germline): SQVTM, ANQGSEA. CDR3 size: 14 residues. Trimming took 3 bases from V and 1 from J, leaving 12 bases between them. Here the CDR3 reads CSVDSAGLQETQYF. The CDR3 nucleotides are TGCAGCGTTGATTCAGCAGGCCTCCAAGAGACCCAGTACTTC. The full variable domain, rest sourced from reference TRBV29-1 and TRBJ2-5, is SAVISQKPSRDICQRGTSLTIQCQVDSQVTMMFWYRQQPGQSLTLIATANQGSEATYESGFVIDKFPISRPNLTFSTLTVSNMSPEDSSIYLCSVDSAGLQETQYFGPGTRLLVL.

The chain recombines TRBV11-2 with TRBJ2-2, with a weak D call TRBD1 (5 bases). Germline lookup yields CDR1 SGHAT and CDR2 FQNNGV. CDR3 length: 15 amino acids. V dropped 1 base and J dropped 5 bases, with 11 bases sitting between them. The CDR3 reads CASSLVRTLTGELFF. The CDR3 bases are TGTGCCAGCAGCTTAGTCAGGACATTAACCGGGGAGCTGTTTTTT.

This rearrangement joins TRBV2 to TRBJ1-1, with D hard to call. This CDR3 comprises 15 residues. V was pared by 1 base and J by 2 bases, with 11 bases between. CDR1 is SNHLY, CDR2 FYNNEI, per germline. The CDR3: CASSEGPDLNTEAFF. The CDR3 nucleotides are TGTGCCAGCAGTGAAGGGCCAGACCTTAACACTGAAGCTTTCTTT.

This chain links TRBV5-1 with TRBJ2-3; 9 bases align to TRBD1. V gave up 6 bases and J gave up 3 bases; unmatched junction bases: 5. Germline V gene data show CDR1 as SGHRS and CDR2 as YFSETQ. The CDR3 length is 14 residues. This CDR3 reads CASNRDRATDTQYF. CDR3 bases: TGCGCCAGCAACCGGGACAGGGCGACAGATACGCAGTATTTT.

The count of this clonotype is one. A much larger clone differs from this one at a single base, so this may be a read error. The chain couples TRBV30 to TRBJ2-6; maybe TRBD1 (5 bases). CDR1 is GTSNPN, CDR2 SVGIG, per germline (reference sequence). The CDR3 has 16 residues. The CDR3 spells CARSDHGAAGANVLTF. CDR3 DNA: TGTGCCCGGAGTGACCATGGGGCGGCTGGGGCCAACGTCCTGACTTTC.